This is a list of T cell receptor beta chains from one sample in a study of cytotoxic CD8 clonotypes in ibrutinib-treated CLL. Profiling relied on immunoSEQ multiplex PCR, and the TCRdb table lists in-frame clones only, not all of them. The top ten hold about 4.6% of the sample, which has roughly 180,000 clones, about 84% seen once. The sequencing used PBMCs, collected after 24 months of ibrutinib treatment. The receptors were sampled from a human donor with chronic lymphocytic leukemia. CDR3s include the opening cysteine and the closing phenylalanine or tryptophan. Fields, in order: V gene, clone size, J gene, D gene, CDR3 DNA, CDR3 protein. A D gene is named only where the DNA matches it firmly. Size tells how often a clone was seen (once, few, many) or the class of an expanded clone, and some rows leave it out.

V: TRBV7-3; size: -; J: TRBJ1-2; D: -; DNA: TGTGCCAGCAGCCCCGGACCGGGAGAAGGCTACACCTTC; CDR3: CASSPGPGEGYTF
V: TRBV2; size: -; J: TRBJ2-3; D: TRBD2; DNA: TGTGCCAGCAGTGAAGAAGGGACTAGCGGGGGGCTGCCAGATACGCAGTATTTT; CDR3: CASSEEGTSGGLPDTQYF
V: TRBV5-1; size: -; J: TRBJ2-7; D: -; DNA: TGCGCCAGCAGCTCCTCGGGCGGACTCGCCGGGGAGCAGTACTTC; CDR3: CASSSSGGLAGEQYF
V: TRBV5-1; size: -; J: TRBJ2-7; D: -; DNA: TGCGCCAGCAGCCGGGACATTACGTACGAGCAGTACTTC; CDR3: CASSRDITYEQYF
V: TRBV9; size: -; J: TRBJ2-3; D: TRBD2; DNA: TGTGCCAGCAGCGTAGCCGTAGCGGGTGTGCAGTATTTT; CDR3: CASSVAVAGVQYF
V: TRBV4-1; size: once; J: TRBJ1-4; D: -; DNA: TGCGCCAGCAGCCTTACCGAAAGGGGAACTAATGAAAAACTGTTTTTT; CDR3: CASSLTERGTNEKLFF
V: TRBV6-5; size: once; J: TRBJ2-1; D: -; DNA: TGTGCCAGCAGACCCACGGGTGATGAGCAGTTCTTC; CDR3: CASRPTGDEQFF
V: TRBV7-9; size: few; J: TRBJ1-2; D: -; DNA: TGTGCCACCGGGACTGGGTTAAATCGAGGCTACACCTTC; CDR3: CATGTGLNRGYTF
V: TRBV18; size: -; J: TRBJ2-7; D: -; DNA: TGTGCCAGCTCACCCGGCAGGGGGGTATCCTACGAGCAGTACTTC; CDR3: CASSPGRGVSYEQYF
V: TRBV7-9; size: -; J: TRBJ2-7; D: -; DNA: TGTGCCAGCAGCTTAGAATCCCGCTCCTACGAGCAGTACTTC; CDR3: CASSLESRSYEQYF
V: TRBV5-1; size: -; J: TRBJ1-2; D: -; DNA: TGCGCCAGCAGCTTGGATATCCGGAGAGCTAACTATGGCTACACCTTC; CDR3: CASSLDIRRANYGYTF
V: TRBV7-2; size: -; J: TRBJ1-1; D: -; DNA: TGTGCCAGCAGCCCTCGGCCGAACACTGAAGCTTTCTTT; CDR3: CASSPRPNTEAFF
V: TRBV5-1; size: -; J: TRBJ2-1; D: -; DNA: TGCGCCAGCAGACCTAGCTCCTACAATGAGCAGTTCTTC; CDR3: CASRPSSYNEQFF
V: TRBV4-3; size: -; J: TRBJ2-7; D: TRBD1; DNA: TGCGCCAGCAGCCACGCTACAGGGGGCTACGAGCAGTACTTC; CDR3: CASSHATGGYEQYF
V: TRBV23-1; size: few; J: TRBJ1-6; D: -; DNA: TGCGCCAGCCTACTATTTAGGCTCTTGGGTCATTCACCCCTCCACTTT; CDR3: CASLLFRLLGHSPLHF
V: TRBV4-3; size: -; J: TRBJ1-2; D: TRBD1; DNA: TGCGCCAGCAGCCAACCGGGACAGTTCTATGGCTACACCTTC; CDR3: CASSQPGQFYGYTF
V: TRBV6-5; size: -; J: TRBJ1-1; D: TRBD1; DNA: TGTGCCAGCTGGTGGGACAGGGTAACTGAAGCTTTCTTT; CDR3: CASWWDRVTEAFF
V: TRBV5-1; size: -; J: TRBJ1-2; D: TRBD1; DNA: TGCGCCAGCAGCTTGGGGACAGGGGGAATCTATGGCTACACCTTC; CDR3: CASSLGTGGIYGYTF
V: TRBV14; size: -; J: TRBJ1-2; D: TRBD1; DNA: TGTGCCAGCAGCCAAAACAGGGGTGATGGCTACACCTTC; CDR3: CASSQNRGDGYTF
V: TRBV7-3; size: once; J: TRBJ1-1; D: TRBD1; DNA: TGTGCCAGCAGCTTTTCAGGGGGGAACACTGAAGCTTTCTTT; CDR3: CASSFSGGNTEAFF
V: TRBV7-9; size: -; J: TRBJ2-3; D: -; DNA: TGTGCCAGCAGCTCCTCGGCGCGGTTGGTAGGGGGTTTTTATTTT; CDR3: CASSSSARLVGGFYF
V: TRBV9; size: once; J: TRBJ2-2; D: TRBD2; DNA: TGTGCCAGCAGCGCGGGGACTAGCGGGAGGGCAAGCGGGGAGCTGTTTTTT; CDR3: CASSAGTSGRASGELFF
V: TRBV30; size: -; J: TRBJ1-1; D: -; DNA: TGTGCCTGGAGCGCCAGCAGGAACACTGAAGCTTTCTTT; CDR3: CAWSASRNTEAFF
V: TRBV7-2; size: -; J: TRBJ1-3; D: -; DNA: TGTGCCAGCAGCTTAGTTCAGCTGTCTGGAAACACCATATATTTT; CDR3: CASSLVQLSGNTIYF
V: TRBV27; size: -; J: TRBJ2-1; D: -; DNA: TGTGCCAGCAGTGAAGCCGGACTAAGCCAGATCTTC; CDR3: CASSEAGLSQIF
V: TRBV10-3; size: -; J: TRBJ1-2; D: -; DNA: TGTGCCATCAGTGAGTCTTCGCCTTATGGCTACACCTTC; CDR3: CAISESSPYGYTF
V: TRBV21-1; size: once; J: TRBJ2-7; D: -; DNA: TGTGCCAGCAGCAACCCCACCTCCTACAGGGCAGGCGAGCAGTACTTC; CDR3: CASSNPTSYRAGEQYF
V: TRBV5-1; size: once; J: TRBJ2-7; D: -; DNA: TGCGCCAGCAGCTTGTCCGTGGGGGCCCTTCAGGAGCAGTACTTC; CDR3: CASSLSVGALQEQYF
V: TRBV19; size: -; J: TRBJ1-3; D: -; DNA: TGTGCCAGTAGTACGATCAAACGCTCTGGAAACACCATATATTTT; CDR3: CASSTIKRSGNTIYF
V: TRBV4-3; size: -; J: TRBJ2-1; D: -; DNA: TGCGCCAGCAGCCAAGATATGAGGCTAGCTACTTACAATGAGCAGTTCTTC; CDR3: CASSQDMRLATYNEQFF
V: TRBV7-2; size: -; J: TRBJ1-1; D: TRBD1; DNA: TGTGCCAGCAGCTTATATGACAGGGTGACTGAAGCTTTCTTT; CDR3: CASSLYDRVTEAFF
V: TRBV14; size: once; J: TRBJ1-6; D: TRBD1; DNA: TGTGCCAGCAGCCTTCTCAGACAGGGCCTAGGGGATTCACCCCTCCACTTT; CDR3: CASSLLRQGLGDSPLHF
V: TRBV19; size: -; J: TRBJ2-6; D: -; DNA: TGTGCCAGTAGCCATAAGGATGTGGCTGGGGCCAACGTCCTGACTTTC; CDR3: CASSHKDVAGANVLTF
V: TRBV19; size: -; J: TRBJ1-5; D: TRBD1; DNA: TGTGCCAGCGTAGAAGACAGGGCCGTTATAAATCAGCCCCAGCATTTT; CDR3: CASVEDRAVINQPQHF
V: TRBV30; size: -; J: TRBJ1-6; D: -; DNA: TGTGCCTGGAGTCCCCGTGGGGGAGAGAGGAATTCACCCCTCCACTTT; CDR3: CAWSPRGGERNSPLHF
V: TRBV11-1; size: -; J: TRBJ2-1; D: TRBD2; DNA: TGTGCCAGCACGCTTTATCTAGCGGGTGACAATGAGCAGTTCTTC; CDR3: CASTLYLAGDNEQFF
V: TRBV11-2; size: -; J: TRBJ2-7; D: TRBD2; DNA: TGTGCCAGCAGCCCGGTTAGCGGGAGGACCTACGAGCAGTACTTC; CDR3: CASSPVSGRTYEQYF
V: TRBV14; size: -; J: TRBJ1-1; D: TRBD1; DNA: TGTGCCAGCAGCCAAGATTTCTGGGGAGGACAGGGGACGAACACTGAAGCTTTCTTT; CDR3: CASSQDFWGGQGTNTEAFF
V: TRBV13; size: -; J: TRBJ2-3; D: TRBD1; DNA: TGTGCCAGCAGCATCGGACAGGGGCGCGATACGCAGTATTTT; CDR3: CASSIGQGRDTQYF
V: TRBV7-2; size: -; J: TRBJ1-4; D: -; DNA: TGTGCCAGCAGCCCTCGGACGGTGAGAGGTGAAAAACTGTTTTTT; CDR3: CASSPRTVRGEKLFF
V: TRBV28; size: -; J: TRBJ2-7; D: TRBD1; DNA: TGTGCCAGCAGTTCCCCCGGGACAGGGGGAACCTACGAGCAGTACTTC; CDR3: CASSSPGTGGTYEQYF
V: TRBV5-1; size: once; J: TRBJ2-6; D: -; DNA: TGCGCCAGCAGCGGAGGGATTCACTCTGGGGCCAACGTCCTGACTTTC; CDR3: CASSGGIHSGANVLTF
V: TRBV18; size: once; J: TRBJ2-5; D: -; DNA: TGTGCCAGCTCACTCCAAGAGACCCAGTACTTC; CDR3: CASSLQETQYF
V: TRBV5-4; size: few; J: TRBJ1-2; D: -; DNA: TGTGCCAGCAGCTCTGGGGGCGAGCTCTATGGCTACACCTTC; CDR3: CASSSGGELYGYTF
V: TRBV11-2; size: -; J: TRBJ1-5; D: TRBD1; DNA: TGTGCCAGCAGCTTAGGGACAGGGGGAAATCAGCCCCAGCATTTT; CDR3: CASSLGTGGNQPQHF
V: TRBV5-4; size: -; J: TRBJ2-2; D: TRBD1; DNA: TGTGCCAGCAGCTTGGGTGCAGGGGGTAGGGGGGAGCTGTTTTTT; CDR3: CASSLGAGGRGELFF
V: TRBV6-6; size: -; J: TRBJ1-4; D: -; DNA: TGTGCCAGCGCTAGGGGGGAAGGGGAAAAACTGTTTTTT; CDR3: CASARGEGEKLFF
V: TRBV27; size: -; J: TRBJ1-1; D: -; DNA: TGTGCCAGCAACAGAGGACAGTATTACACTGAAGCTTTCTTT; CDR3: CASNRGQYYTEAFF
V: TRBV4-1; size: few; J: TRBJ1-1; D: TRBD1; DNA: TGCGCCAGCACCTGGGACAGGGGATCCATGAACACTGAAGCTTTCTTT; CDR3: CASTWDRGSMNTEAFF
V: TRBV28; size: -; J: TRBJ2-7; D: -; DNA: TGTGCCACCCAAGAGACCCCCTTATACGAGCAGTACTTC; CDR3: CATQETPLYEQYF
V: TRBV27; size: -; J: TRBJ1-3; D: TRBD1; DNA: TGTGCCAGCAGTCCACAGGGGTTCCCTGGAAACACCATATATTTT; CDR3: CASSPQGFPGNTIYF